This T cell receptor (beta chain) was found in a study of shared clonotypes between healthy human individuals (TCRdb year 2020). For context, the study as a whole: The cohort included a few men and a couple of women between 18 and 49 years of age. For each donor, CD4 naive and CD4 memory were each run on three plates, CD8 naive on two plates, and CD8 memory on one plate. To estimate repertoire size and how much clonotype sharing occurs between individuals, the study deeply sequenced the blood TCR repertoires of about five healthy adults. To increase sequencing depth and limit assay-specific biases, TCR repertoire library preparation and sequencing were carried out by different laboratories using diverse techniques. Each donor's leukapheresis produced roughly between roughly 0.9 and 8.9 billion PBMCs. Results and caveats for the whole study, not just this receptor: Rarefaction of sorted-subset datasets indicated incomplete sequencing despite the large sequencing depth. The genetic and exposure-history diversity represented was limited by the small number of donors. About 5% of naive CD4, 3.5% of naive CD8, 2.3% of memory CD4, and around 0.42% of memory CD8 clonotypes were shared across several donors. Pairwise subsampling led to the expectation that sequencing depth would affect the degree of clonotype sharing among donors. Compared with non-shared clonotypes, clonotypes shared by all four sorted-subset donors had higher generation probabilities. Naive subsets generally had larger estimated clonotype richness than memory subsets. Sampling was limited to blood, and TCR repertoires in tissue likely differ from TCR repertoires in blood.

Details on this clone: Its specific antigen is unknown. Qualities for individual bases were not recorded, and no much larger clone is one base off.

Using the deep immunoSEQ assay, TCR CDR3 regions were amplified from genomic DNA by multiplex PCR. For each cell subset, the extracted genomic DNA was distributed evenly across all wells of several immunoSEQ 96-well plates, and each plate served as one replicate. For sorted subsets, each replicate PCR was loaded with 150 to 250 ng genomic DNA, equivalent to about 30,000 T cell genomes. Purified libraries were measured with a Qubit 3.0 fluorometer, size-checked on a Bioanalyzer 2100, and measured again with the KAPA Library Quantification kit. A separate single-read 150-cycle Illumina NextSeq 550 flow cell was used to sequence each immunoSEQ 96-well plate. The original pipeline was this. The immunoSEQ output contained only junctional sequences without quality scores, so filtering could not match that applied to full-length reads. To assign V/J genes and CDR3, sequences were annotated against IMGT germline references using PyIR, a Python wrapper for IgBLAST v1.9. Reads were removed for weak V/J assignments (E-value above 1e-6), missing CDR3, stop codons, out-of-frame junctions, or ambiguous translated residues. V3J clonotypes were defined as sequences sharing the same inferred V gene, J gene, and CDR3 amino acid sequence. To compute the percentage overlap between repertoires, the number of shared unique clonotypes was divided by the size of the smaller repertoire. Repertoire richness was assessed with RTK rarefaction, the Chao1 estimator, and Recon v2.1 estimates of unobserved clonotypes. OLGA was used to compute generation probabilities for all TCRbeta clonotypes that the gDNA method yielded from several donors. TCRdb limited this immuneACCESS table to in-frame rearrangements with V and J called. A share of clones is missing; checked studies link under half to unresolved V genes, and the rest is unexplained. That table furnishes V, J and clone size, whereas the DNA furnished D and trimming. Across this sample there are about 1.1 million clones, with about four fifths seen only once. Of the sample, 0.6% to 0.7% falls within the top ten clones.

Donors were healthy HIV-negative adults with no recently reported acute infections or vaccinations. Every donor was a Caucasian adult residing in Nashville, Tennessee, USA. CD4+ T cells were enriched through magnetic negative selection, after which naive cells were positively selected on CD45RA and the remaining negative fraction served as the memory subset. After blood collection by leukapheresis, PBMCs were isolated using Ficoll-Histopaque density gradient centrifugation and then cryopreserved in the vapor phase of liquid nitrogen. Analytical flow cytometry was used to check the purity and quantity of every magnetically sorted T cell population. Genomic DNA was isolated from each sorted fraction and quantified by UV absorbance on a Nanodrop 2000c. The CDR3 contains 15 residues, cysteine and phenylalanine counted. Only CDR3 DNA is held: 45 bases, read in frame from base 1. At the junction V is shortened by 1 base and J by 6 bases; bases outside the gene matches: 6. CDR1 and CDR2 are read off the germline V gene as SGHTA and FQGNSA.

Sequencing input: memory CD4+ T cells from PBMCs. The sample's cell subset or site label, in plain terms: CD45RA-negative fraction. This sequence originates from a man between 18 and 29 years old in good health. Some clones in this sample may be carry-over from other donors' samples. The V and J segments used are TRBV7-2 and TRBJ2-7; a stretch of 10 junction bases matches TRBD1. The DNA reads as follows: TGTGCCAGCAGCTTAGTCGGACAGGGGGTGAGCGAGCAGTACTTC. Its protein is CASSLVGQGVSEQYF.